One and the same sample provided the 17 T cell receptor beta chains below, sequenced in a study of T cells in Graves' hyperthyroidism and ophthalmopathy. Amplified TCR beta CDR3 regions derived from RNA transcripts. The HTBI primer set was used in a first-round RT-PCR of the TCR CDR3. MiXCR was run by TCRdb on the multiplex PCR reads, yielding one entry per CDR3 protein. The sample yields roughly 170,000 distinct CDR3 sequences, 9.4% seen once. The sequenced material came from blood. The source is a woman between 18 and 29 years old with Graves' hyperthyroidism that later progressed to Graves' ophthalmopathy.

At least ten counts were recorded for this clonotype. This chain joins TRBV2 and TRBJ1-2, with 7 nucleotides matching TRBD1. V trimming: 2 bases; J trimming: 4 bases; junction bases outside the gene matches: 4. Germline V gene lookup returns CDR1 SNHLY and CDR2 FYNNEI. The CDR3 runs 14 residues. In DNA, the CDR3 is TGTGCCAGCAGTGAAAAAGGGGGCCGCTATGGCTACACCTTC. Protein: CASSEKGGRYGYTF.

Ten or more counts support this clonotype. For the CDR3, the DNA is TGTGCCAGCAGTTACTCGTGGGGGATTTCAGATACGCAGTATTTT. Its protein product is CASSYSWGISDTQYF. The chain couples TRBV6-6 to TRBJ2-3, with D perhaps assigned TRBD1 or TRBD2 (5 bases each). V shed 0 bases and J shed 4 bases, with 11 bases lying between them. Germline CDR1 reads MNHNY; CDR2 reads SVGAGI (reference sequence). The CDR3 is 15 amino acids.

This clonotype was detected ten times or more. The chain has TRBV30 and TRBJ1-2; TRBD1 aligns across 7 bases. This CDR3 has 13 residues. The V and J ends lost 2 bases and 2 bases, in that order; junction bases with no gene match: 2. CDR1 is GTSNPN and CDR2 is SVGIG in the germline V gene (reference sequence). The CDR3 loop reads CAWSPGQNYGYTF. The CDR3 DNA sequence: TGTGCCTGGAGTCCGGGACAGAACTATGGCTACACCTTC.

This clonotype was counted between two and nine times. V is TRBV4-1 and J is TRBJ2-7, with D uncertain. The CDR3 has 16 amino acids. The germline CDR1 and CDR2 sequences are MGHRA and YSYEKL. Trimming pared 2 bases from V and 0 bases from J, leaving 14 bases between. The DNA of the CDR3 is TGCGCCAGCAGCCAACAAAACTTGGTAGGCTCCTACGAGCAGTACTTC. It translates to CASSQQNLVGSYEQYF.

This clonotype was detected many times. This chain joins TRBV5-1 and TRBJ2-3; D is uncertain. The CDR3 covers 13 residues. Germline V gene data show CDR1 as SGHRS and CDR2 as YFSETQ. V was clipped by 4 bases and J by 2 bases, with 8 bases between them. This CDR3 is CASSRRITDTQYF. DNA for the CDR3: TGCGCCAGCAGCCGCCGGATCACAGATACGCAGTATTTT.

This clonotype was observed at least ten times. The V call is TRBV12-3 or TRBV12-4, the J call TRBJ1-6; D remains unclear. Trimming removed 9 bases from V and 5 bases from J, with 11 bases in between. The CDR3 is 13 residues long. DNA of the CDR3: TGTGCCAGTCAACGGGCGGATAATTCACCCCTCCACTTT. Residues: CASQRADNSPLHF.

This clonotype was seen many times. The gene calls are TRBV20-1 and TRBJ1-2; the D is unclear. Trimming took 0 bases from V and 4 from J, leaving 12 bases between them. There are 14 residues in the CDR3. Per the germline V gene, CDR1 is DFQATT and CDR2 is SNEGSKA (reference sequence). The CDR3, as DNA: TGCAGTGCTAGAGATGTTGTCCGCGGCTATGGCTACACCTTC. It translates to CSARDVVRGYGYTF.

This clonotype was observed many times. V gene TRBV11-2 combines with J gene TRBJ1-1; D gene uncertain. From germline, CDR1 is SGHAT and CDR2 FQNNGV. V shed 5 bases and J shed 4 bases, with 2 bases lying between them. This CDR3 is built from 10 residues. CDR3 nucleotide sequence: TGTGCCAGCAGCACCACTGAAGCTTTCTTT. Protein product: CASSTTEAFF.

This clonotype was recorded many times. V usage is TRBV20-1 and J usage is TRBJ2-4; possibly TRBD2 for D (6 bases). Looked up from germline, CDR1 is DFQATT and CDR2 is SNEGSKA (reference sequence). Trimming stripped 4 bases from V and 3 bases from J, with 13 bases between. This CDR3 has 14 amino acids. The CDR3 loop reads CSAIGEVDKNIQYF. In DNA, the CDR3 is TGCAGTGCTATAGGGGAGGTTGACAAAAACATTCAGTACTTC.

The chain combines TRBV20-1 with TRBJ1-2; D not certain. The V gene lost 0 bases and the J gene lost 3 bases, with 14 bases spanning the gap. Germline-derived CDR1 and CDR2 are DFQATT and SNEGSKA (reference sequence). The CDR3 consists of 15 residues. The CDR3 coding sequence is TGCAGTGCTAGAGAGGCCAGACGGTATGACTATGGCTACACCTTC. Translating it yields CSAREARRYDYGYTF.

This clonotype came up many times. The rearrangement links TRBV5-6 to TRBJ1-1; no reliable D call. In germline, CDR1 is SGHDT, CDR2 YYEEEE. CDR3 length: 13 amino acids. Deletions cut 4 bases from V and 9 bases from J, with 16 bases between. The CDR3 DNA reads as TGTGCCAGCAGCGCGGTCTCCCGGAGCAAAGCTTTCTTT. This encodes CASSAVSRSKAFF.

V is TRBV4-2 and J is TRBJ2-4; 7 bases align to TRBD1. The germline CDR1 and CDR2 sequences are LGHNA and YNFKEQ. This CDR3 region has 17 residues. Trimming cost V 0 bases and J 6 bases; bases outside gene matches: 11. The CDR3 DNA reads as TGTGCCAGCAGCCAAGAAGGGGGAAGGGGGCCGATAAACATTCAGTACTTC. It encodes CASSQEGGRGPINIQYF.

This clonotype was detected ten times or more. V is TRBV6-1 and J is TRBJ2-1; the D is unclear. This CDR3 has 15 amino acids. Germline values: CDR1 MNHNS, CDR2 SASEGT. V shed 2 bases and J shed 0 bases, with 8 bases lying between them. Written as DNA, the CDR3 is TGTGCCAGCAGTGAAATAACTGTCTCCTACAATGAGCAGTTCTTC. Translation: CASSEITVSYNEQFF.

The rearrangement joins TRBV20-1 to TRBJ2-6, with D perhaps matching TRBD2 (7 bases). Deletions cut 6 bases from V and 2 bases from J, with 14 bases between. The CDR3 has 15 residues. CDR1 and CDR2 (germline): DFQATT, SNEGSKA (reference sequence). CDR3 sequence reads: CSARSGGAGANVLTF. The CDR3 nucleotides read TGCAGTGCCCGTTCGGGGGGCGCTGGGGCCAACGTCCTGACTTTC.

This clonotype appeared many times. The chain uses TRBV6-1 and TRBJ2-7; 11 bases line up with TRBD2. V gave up 4 bases and J gave up 3 bases; unmatched junction bases: 5. CDR3 length: 15 amino acids. The germline CDR1 and CDR2 sequences are MNHNS and SASEGT. The CDR3 region has the DNA TGTGCCAGCAGTGGAGATACTAGCGGGGGCTACGAGCAGTACTTC. It yields the protein CASSGDTSGGYEQYF.

The sample holds many counts of this clonotype. CDR3 sequence (DNA): TGTGCCAGTAGCCTAGGGGGAGGAACCGGGGAGCTGTTTTTT. Its translation is CASSLGGGTGELFF. The chain uses TRBV19 and TRBJ2-2; D is perhaps TRBD1 or TRBD2 (6 bases each). The CDR3 has 14 residues. Trimming shortened V by 6 bases and J by 5 bases, and 13 bases separated the two germline ends. In germline, CDR1 is LNHDA, CDR2 SQIVND (reference sequence).

This clonotype was counted a few times. V usage is TRBV7-9 and J usage is TRBJ2-5; D remains unclear. Germline V CDR1 and CDR2: SEHNR, FQNEAQ (reference sequence). The CDR3 has 12 amino acids. V was clipped by 6 bases and J by 12 bases, with 17 bases between them. The CDR3 reads CASSPVGWLEYF. CDR3 DNA sequence: TGTGCCAGCAGTCCCGTGGGATGGCTGGAGTACTTC.